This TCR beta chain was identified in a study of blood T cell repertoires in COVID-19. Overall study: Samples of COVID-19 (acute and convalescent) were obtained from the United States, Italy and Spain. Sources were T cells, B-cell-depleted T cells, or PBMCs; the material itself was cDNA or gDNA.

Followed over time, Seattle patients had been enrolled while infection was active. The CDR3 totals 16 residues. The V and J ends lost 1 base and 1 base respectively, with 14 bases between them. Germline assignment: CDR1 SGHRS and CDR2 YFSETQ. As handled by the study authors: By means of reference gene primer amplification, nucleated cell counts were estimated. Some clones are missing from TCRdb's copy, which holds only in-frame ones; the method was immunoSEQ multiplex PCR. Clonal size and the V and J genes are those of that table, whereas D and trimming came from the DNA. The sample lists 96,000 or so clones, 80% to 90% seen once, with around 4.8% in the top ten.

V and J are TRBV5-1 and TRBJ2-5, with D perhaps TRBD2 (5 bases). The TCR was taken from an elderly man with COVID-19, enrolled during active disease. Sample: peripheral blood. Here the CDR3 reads CASSLRPSEGQETQYF. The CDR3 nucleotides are TGCGCCAGCAGCTTGCGACCCTCCGAGGGCCAAGAGACCCAGTACTTC.